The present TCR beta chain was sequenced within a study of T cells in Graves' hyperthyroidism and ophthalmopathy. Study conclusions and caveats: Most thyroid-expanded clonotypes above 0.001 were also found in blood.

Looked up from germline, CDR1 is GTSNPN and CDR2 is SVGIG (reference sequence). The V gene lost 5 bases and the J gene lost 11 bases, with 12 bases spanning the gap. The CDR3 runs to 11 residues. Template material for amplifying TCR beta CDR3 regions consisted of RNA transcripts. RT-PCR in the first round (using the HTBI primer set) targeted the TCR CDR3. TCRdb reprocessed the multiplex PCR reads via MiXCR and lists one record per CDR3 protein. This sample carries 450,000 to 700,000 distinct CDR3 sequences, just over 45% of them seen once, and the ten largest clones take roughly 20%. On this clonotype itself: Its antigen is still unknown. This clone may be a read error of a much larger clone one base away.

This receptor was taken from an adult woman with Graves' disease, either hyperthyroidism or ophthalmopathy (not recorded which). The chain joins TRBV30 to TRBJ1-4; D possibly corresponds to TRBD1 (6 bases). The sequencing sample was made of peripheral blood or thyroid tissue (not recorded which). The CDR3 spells CAWGEQGKLFF. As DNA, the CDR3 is TGTGCCTGGGGTGAACAGGGCAAACTGTTTTTT.